The 21 T cell receptor beta chains given below trace back to one sample, sequenced in a study of CD8+CD57+ T cells in acquired aplastic anemia. For CDR3 and TCR beta VDJ profiling, genomic DNA was the template used. MiXCR, run by TCRdb on the reads, gives a single entry per CDR3 protein. The sample holds around 140,000 distinct CDR3 sequences; approximately 41% are singletons and the top ten take less than 8.5%. The material sequenced was sorted CD4+, CD8+, or CD8+CD57+ T cells (not recorded which) from PBMCs. The receptors stem from a human donor in good health, serving as a control.

Points on this clonotype: This sequence may be a read error, since a much larger clone differs from it by one base. The chain is built from TRBV12-3 or TRBV12-4 and TRBJ1-2, with 7 bases identical to TRBD1. This CDR3 spans 13 amino acids. The CDR3: CASRLGQAAGYAF. Written as DNA, the CDR3 is TGTGCCAGCAGACTCGGACAGGCGGCTGGCTACGCCTTC.

This clonotype was picked up many times. The chain combines TRBV5-8 with TRBJ2-1; D may match TRBD1 or TRBD2 (5 bases each). The CDR3 runs 14 residues. Germline CDR1 is SGHTS and CDR2 is YDEGEE. With 2 bases removed from V and 7 bases from J, the gap between germline ends came to 13 bases. CDR3 nucleotides: TGTGCCAGCAGCTTCAGGGACCGGCCTAATGAGCAGTTCTTC. Translation: CASSFRDRPNEQFF.

This clonotype was detected a few times. A much larger clonotype is one base distant, so this may be a read error. The CDR3 does not close with the conserved phenylalanine or tryptophan, likely indicating a read error. V gene TRBV30 combines with J gene TRBJ2-7, with D perhaps being TRBD1 or TRBD2 (6 bases each). With 2 bases removed from V and 4 bases from J, the gap between germline ends came to 9 bases. This CDR3 is built from 12 residues. The germline V gene has CDR1 GTSNPN and CDR2 SVGIG (reference sequence). CDR3 DNA sequence: TGTGCCTGGAGTCGGGGGCTATACGAGCAGTACTCC. Protein product: CAWSRGLYEQYS.

The V call is TRBV15, the J call TRBJ2-3, with 9 bases lining up with TRBD1. The germline CDR1 and CDR2 sequences are LNHNV and YYDKDF (reference sequence). This CDR3 has 14 amino acids. V lost 9 bases, J lost 2 bases, and 6 bases stayed unmatched. CDR3 protein: CATGTGRDTDTQYF. The CDR3 DNA follows: TGTGCCACTGGGACAGGGAGGGACACAGATACGCAGTATTTT.

The genes are TRBV15 and TRBJ2-7, with 7 bases that match TRBD2. V was clipped by 6 bases and J by 2 bases; unmatched bases: 7. Germline V gives CDR1 LNHNV, CDR2 YYDKDF (reference sequence). The CDR3 extends over 14 amino acids. The CDR3 sequence: CATSTTSATYEQYF. Here the CDR3 DNA reads TGTGCCACCAGTACAACTAGCGCAACCTACGAGCAGTACTTC.

This sequence joins TRBV29-1 and TRBJ2-7, with 7 positions matching TRBD1. This CDR3 has 13 residues. Germline V lookup: CDR1 SQVTM, CDR2 ANQGSEA. Trimming cost V 5 bases and J 4 bases; bases outside gene matches: 8. CDR3 sequence reads: CSVSGGRSYEQYF. The CDR3 DNA is TGCAGCGTTTCAGGGGGTCGCTCTTACGAGCAGTACTTC.

This clonotype was seen a single time. Because the CDR3 is missing its conserved closing phenylalanine or tryptophan, this is likely a read error. The gene calls are TRBV15 and TRBJ1-5; D uncertain. Trimming stripped 0 bases from V and 6 bases from J, with 6 bases between. The CDR3 is 13 amino acids. Germline CDR1 reads LNHNV; CDR2 reads YYDKDF (reference sequence). The CDR3 region is CATSREPTQPQHL. CDR3 DNA: TGTGCCACCAGCAGAGAACCAACTCAGCCCCAGCATCTT.

J is TRBJ1-1 and V is TRBV5-4; D is perhaps TRBD1 (6 bases). In germline, CDR1 is SGHNT, CDR2 YYREEE (reference sequence). This CDR3 spans 17 amino acids. The germline V and J ends were trimmed by 0 bases and 1 base, with 16 bases remaining between them. CDR3 amino acids: CASSLARGGKGNTEAFF. In nucleotides, the CDR3 is TGTGCCAGCAGCTTGGCCCGAGGGGGTAAAGGGAACACTGAAGCTTTCTTT.

This clonotype came up many times. The chain carries TRBV12-3 or TRBV12-4 and TRBJ2-1, with 8 bases identical to TRBD2. Losses at the gene ends were 7 bases for V and 1 base for J; bases not matched to a gene: 3. There are 14 residues in the CDR3. The DNA for the CDR3 is TGTGCCAGCATACTAGCGGCGTCCTACAATGAGCAGTTCTTC. Translation gives CASILAASYNEQFF.

This clonotype came up many times. The J gene is TRBJ2-2, the V gene TRBV10-3; tentative D call: TRBD2 (6 bases). The CDR3 consists of 14 residues. The germline gives CDR1 ENHRY, CDR2 SYGVKD. Trimming took off 11 bases at V and 0 bases at J, with 13 bases between the two ends. The chain's CDR3 is CAAGGEANTGELFF. Written as DNA, the CDR3 is TGTGCCGCAGGAGGGGAGGCGAACACCGGGGAGCTGTTTTTT.

This clonotype was recorded many times. The chain links TRBV12-3 or TRBV12-4 to TRBJ2-5, with unresolved D. V was cut by 2 bases and J by 7 bases, with 11 bases left in between. This CDR3 is built from 13 residues. This CDR3 reads CASSLSVKGTQYF. The CDR3 coding sequence is TGTGCCAGCAGTTTAAGCGTGAAAGGGACCCAGTACTTC.

This clonotype came up many times. The chain combines TRBV13 with TRBJ2-5; TRBD2 is a possible D gene (5 bases). Germline V lookup: CDR1 PRHDT, CDR2 FYEKMQ (reference sequence). The CDR3 covers 15 residues. Deletions cut 7 bases from V and 1 base from J, with 16 bases between. CDR3 sequence: CASKRERGIQETQYF. In DNA, the CDR3 is TGTGCCAGCAAAAGAGAACGGGGTATCCAAGAGACCCAGTACTTC.

V usage is TRBV10-3 and J usage is TRBJ2-2; D gene ambiguous. Germline V gene data show CDR1 as ENHRY and CDR2 as SYGVKD. CDR3 length equals 14 residues. Between the trimmed V and J ends, which lost 10 bases and 4 bases, there was a span of 16 bases. The CDR3 reads CASKKGFSTGELFF. CDR3 coding DNA: TGTGCCAGCAAGAAAGGATTTTCCACCGGGGAGCTGTTTTTT.

The rearrangement links TRBV20-1 to TRBJ1-2; D gene uncertain. V lost 1 base, J lost 5 bases, and 5 bases lay in between. CDR1 DFQATT and CDR2 SNEGSKA come from the germline V gene (reference sequence). The CDR3 spans 11 residues. The CDR3 region is CSARGTYGYTF. For the CDR3, the DNA is TGCAGTGCTAGAGGCACGTATGGCTACACCTTC.

This clonotype was detected ten times or more. CDR3 DNA: TGTGCCTGGTCCGGGACAGGAACCTATGGCTACACCTTC. The encoded protein is CAWSGTGTYGYTF. J is TRBJ1-2 and V is TRBV30; TRBD1 aligns across 8 bases. This CDR3 region has 13 residues. The V and J ends lost 5 bases and 4 bases, in that order; junction bases with no gene match: 6. CDR1 and CDR2 (germline): GTSNPN, SVGIG (reference sequence).

This clonotype was seen many times. A junction boundary mismatches the germline segment, possibly from a read error. This rearrangement joins TRBV14 to TRBJ2-7; TRBD1 agrees at 7 bases. Germline V lookup: CDR1 SGHDN, CDR2 FVKESK. The length of the CDR3 is 16 residues. CDR3 region: CASSQEFTGASHEQYF. For the CDR3, the DNA is TGTGCCAGCAGCCAAGAATTCACAGGGGCCTCCCACGAGCAGTACTTC.

The chain joins TRBV10-1 to TRBJ1-2, with D possibly matching TRBD1 (5 bases). V was shortened by 6 bases and J by 4 bases, with 15 bases between the two germline ends. Germline V gene sequence: CDR1 WNHNN, CDR2 SYGVQD (reference sequence). The CDR3 contains 14 residues. For the CDR3, the DNA is TGCGCCAGCAGCCCTGGGCTGGGGACCTATGGCTACACCTTC. Its protein is CASSPGLGTYGYTF.

In this sample, this clonotype turned up a few times. The chain combines TRBV27 with TRBJ2-5; 8 bases align to TRBD2. The V segment lost 0 bases and the J segment 6 bases; nucleotides outside the gene matches: 12. Germline V gene lookup returns CDR1 MNHEY and CDR2 SMNVEV (reference sequence). The CDR3 totals 17 residues. The CDR3 region is CASSLSSLRGGVKTQYF. The CDR3 region has the DNA TGTGCCAGCAGTTTATCGTCTCTCCGGGGGGGCGTAAAGACCCAGTACTTC.

This clonotype has ten or more counts. The genes are TRBV20-1 and TRBJ1-6, with no clear D. Germline-derived CDR1 and CDR2 are DFQATT and SNEGSKA (reference sequence). The V end was cut by 0 bases, the J end by 6 bases, with 18 bases between. CDR3 length: 17 amino acids. The CDR3 loop reads CSARDKAWTILNSPLHF. CDR3 bases: TGCAGTGCTAGAGACAAGGCGTGGACTATACTTAATTCACCCCTCCACTTT.

This clonotype was counted between two and nine times. This chain joins TRBV19 and TRBJ1-2, with D uncertain. The CDR3 length is 16 residues. Germline V CDR1 and CDR2: LNHDA, SQIVND (reference sequence). Between the trimmed V and J ends, which lost 5 bases and 4 bases, there was a span of 20 bases. This CDR3 reads CASSVKWRTPVYGYTF. The CDR3 nucleotides are TGTGCCAGTAGTGTAAAATGGCGAACTCCCGTCTATGGCTACACCTTC.

This clonotype appeared many times. The V call is TRBV7-2, the J call TRBJ1-5, with a possible D match to TRBD1 (5 bases). The V and J ends lost 6 bases and 7 bases respectively, with 16 bases between them. This CDR3 has 14 amino acids. The germline gives CDR1 SGHTA, CDR2 FQGNSA. CDR3 nucleotide sequence: TGTGCCAGCAGTCTCTCGCAGGGTGGACAGCCCCAGCATTTT. It encodes CASSLSQGGQPQHF.